This T cell receptor beta chain was documented in a study of T cell responses to AZD1222 COVID-19 vaccine. Study information: Second doses that came at about 4 or about 12 weeks were put together. Study outcomes and limitations: Without day 14 samples, only post-peak T cell repertoires were studied. Seropositivity was recorded at baseline in only 6 or 7 AZD1222 recipients.

With regard to this clone: Antigen specificity is unknown.

The V gene's germline CDR1 is SNHLY and CDR2 FYNNEI. Trimming pared 4 bases from V and 0 bases from J, leaving 8 bases between. This CDR3 is built from 14 residues. Produced via immunoSEQ multiplex PCR; TCRdb's table is partial and in-frame only. Of about 260,000 clones in the sample, approximately 95% were seen once. The V call is TRBV2, the J call TRBJ2-3; possible D gene TRBD2, 5 bases. This material consisted of peripheral blood, taken on day 0 of AZD1222 vaccination. The TCR was taken from an adult in good health. Here the CDR3 reads CASSVGLSTDTQYF. CDR3 coding DNA: TGTGCCAGCAGTGTAGGACTCAGCACAGATACGCAGTATTTT.